This T cell receptor beta chain was captured in a study of naive and memory T cell subsets. Notes on the study in general: In CD4 and CD8 cells, diversity dropped from naive through EMRA. TCR counts from RNA may reflect activation-linked expression changes. In naive cells, over 95% of TCR sequences were seen only once.

Both TRBC1 and TRBC2 were covered by a beta constant-region primer of two equimolar oligonucleotides. TCRdb reprocessed the UMI-ligation and nested PCR reads via MiXCR and lists one record per CDR3 protein. In the table there are approximately 27,000 distinct CDR3 sequences, around a tenth of which are singletons. Sorting gates: effector memory CD45RA-CD27-, EMRA CD45RA+CD27-. Germline V gene sequence: CDR1 MNHEY, CDR2 SVGEGT. Trimming pared 1 base from V and 4 bases from J, leaving 1 base between. The length of the CDR3 is 12 residues. As to this clonotype: Its target is unknown.

This chain connects TRBV6-2 or TRBV6-3 to TRBJ2-2, with no clear D. The specimen sequenced was effector memory CD4+ T cells from blood. The subset denotes: effector memory, CD45RA- CD27-. The receptor was isolated from a human donor in good health. DNA of the CDR3: TGTGCCAGCAGTTACTTCACCGGGGAGCTGTTTTTT. It yields the protein CASSYFTGELFF.